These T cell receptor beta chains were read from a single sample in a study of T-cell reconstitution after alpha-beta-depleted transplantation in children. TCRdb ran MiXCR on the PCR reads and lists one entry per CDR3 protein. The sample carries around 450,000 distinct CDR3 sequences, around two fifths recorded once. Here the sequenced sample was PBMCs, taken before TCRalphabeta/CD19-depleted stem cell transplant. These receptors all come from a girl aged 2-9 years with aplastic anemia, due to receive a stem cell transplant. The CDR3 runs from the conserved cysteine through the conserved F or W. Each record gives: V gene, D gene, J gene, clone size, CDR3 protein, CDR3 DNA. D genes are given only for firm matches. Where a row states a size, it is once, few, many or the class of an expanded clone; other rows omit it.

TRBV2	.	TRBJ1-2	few	CASSISPSGWHGYTF	TGTGCCAGCAGCATTTCCCCTTCGGGGTGGCATGGCTACACCTTC
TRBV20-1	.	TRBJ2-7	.	CSARKGGASYEQYF	TGCAGTGCTAGGAAGGGGGGGGCCAGTTACGAGCAGTACTTC
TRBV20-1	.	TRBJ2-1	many	CSASGSALNEQFF	TGCAGTGCTAGCGGGAGCGCCCTTAATGAGCAGTTCTTC
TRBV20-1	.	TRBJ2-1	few	CSARAGLEEFF	TGCAGTGCTAGAGCGGGGCTAGAGGAGTTCTTC
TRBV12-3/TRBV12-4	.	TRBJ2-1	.	CASTRVGDNEQFF	TGTGCCAGCACCAGAGTGGGGGACAATGAGCAGTTCTTC
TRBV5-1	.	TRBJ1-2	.	CASSADSTNYGYTF	TGCGCCAGCAGCGCCGACAGCACTAACTATGGCTACACCTTC
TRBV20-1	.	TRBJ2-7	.	CSARDKEQGPLREQYF	TGCAGTGCTAGAGATAAGGAGCAGGGCCCTCTTCGGGAGCAGTACTTC
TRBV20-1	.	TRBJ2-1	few	CSAPDGLRYNEQFF	TGCAGTGCTCCGGACGGACTCCGTTACAATGAGCAGTTCTTC
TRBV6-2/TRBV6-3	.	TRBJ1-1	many	CASSYGAVNTEAFF	TGTGCCAGCAGTTACGGGGCGGTGAACACTGAAGCTTTCTTT
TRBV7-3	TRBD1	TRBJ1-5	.	CASSPPGQGNQPQHF	TGTGCCAGCAGCCCCCCAGGACAGGGGAATCAGCCCCAGCATTTT
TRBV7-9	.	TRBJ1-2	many	CASSHGAGVESYGYTF	TGTGCCAGCAGCCATGGGGCTGGTGTGGAGAGCTATGGCTACACCTTC
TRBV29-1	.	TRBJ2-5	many	CSYLGETQYF	TGCAGCTACCTGGGAGAGACCCAGTACTTC
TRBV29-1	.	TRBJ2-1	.	CSVALTDYNEQFF	TGCAGCGTTGCTTTGACCGATTACAATGAGCAGTTCTTC
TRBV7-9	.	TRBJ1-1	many	CASSPLNTEAFF	TGTGCCAGCAGCCCTCTTAACACTGAAGCTTTCTTT
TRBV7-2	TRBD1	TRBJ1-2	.	CASSPGTGAGYTF	TGTGCCAGCAGCCCCGGGACAGGGGCTGGCTACACCTTC
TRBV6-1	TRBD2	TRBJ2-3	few	CASSLSGGRGDTQYF	TGTGCCAGCAGTCTGAGCGGGGGACGCGGAGATACGCAGTATTTT
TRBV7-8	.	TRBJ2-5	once	CASSNQEKVAQYF	TGTGCCAGCAGCAACCAGGAAAAGGTGGCCCAGTACTTC
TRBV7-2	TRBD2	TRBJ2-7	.	CASSLGVAGGPYEQYF	TGTGCCAGCAGCTTAGGGGTAGCGGGGGGGCCATACGAGCAGTACTTC
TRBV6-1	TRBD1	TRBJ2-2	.	CASTRTGGRLTGELFF	TGTGCCAGCACCAGAACAGGGGGCCGACTCACCGGGGAGCTGTTTTTT
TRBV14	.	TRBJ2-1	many	CASSLGYSSYNEQFF	TGTGCCAGCAGCCTAGGATACAGCTCCTACAATGAGCAGTTCTTC
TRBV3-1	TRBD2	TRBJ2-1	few	CASSIRGSGRADNEQFF	TGTGCCAGCAGCATTAGAGGGAGCGGGAGGGCCGATAATGAGCAGTTCTTC
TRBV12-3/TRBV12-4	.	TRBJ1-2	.	CASSLTGRGEGYTF	TGTGCCAGCAGTTTAACCGGCCGCGGGGAGGGCTACACCTTC
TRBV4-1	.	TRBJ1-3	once	CASSQLGPKSGNTIYF	TGCGCCAGCAGCCAGTTGGGCCCTAAATCGGGAAACACCATATATTTT
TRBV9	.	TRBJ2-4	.	CASSVQGGAKNIQYF	TGTGCCAGCAGCGTACAGGGGGGAGCCAAAAACATTCAGTACTTC
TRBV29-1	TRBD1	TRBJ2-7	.	CSVLDRQGSYEQYF	TGCAGCGTTTTGGATCGACAGGGATCCTACGAGCAGTACTTC
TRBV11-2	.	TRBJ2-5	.	CASSSLQGRETQYF	TGTGCCAGCAGCTCCCTCCAGGGACGAGAGACCCAGTACTTC
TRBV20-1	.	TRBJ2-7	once	CSARVVINEQYF	TGCAGTGCTAGAGTAGTTATTAACGAGCAGTACTTC